This T cell receptor (beta chain) is drawn from a study of metastatic and nonmetastatic thyroid tumors. The entire patient cohort was treatment-naive prior to thyroid surgery. This CDR3 spans 16 amino acids. CDR1 is MNHNS and CDR2 is SASEGT in the germline V gene. V trimming: 3 bases; J trimming: 5 bases; junction bases outside the gene matches: 6. TCRdb recomputed clones from the PCR reads via MiXCR. The data contain approximately 28,000 clones, roughly a fifth of them singletons. The study's findings and limits: Relative to benign nodules, malignant thyroid tumors were reportedly characterized by significantly elevated TCR beta diversity in blood and tumor.

This clone was observed a handful of times. What it binds is unknown. The TCR was taken from a female donor with papillary thyroid cancer or a benign thyroid nodule (not recorded which). Some clones in this sample may be carry-over from other donors' samples. The chain combines TRBV6-1 with TRBJ2-3, with 12 positions matching TRBD1. The source material was blood. The CDR3 DNA reads as TGTGCCAGCAGTGACCGGGACAGGGGGCCGGGAGATACGCAGTATTTT. Protein sequence: CASSDRDRGPGDTQYF.